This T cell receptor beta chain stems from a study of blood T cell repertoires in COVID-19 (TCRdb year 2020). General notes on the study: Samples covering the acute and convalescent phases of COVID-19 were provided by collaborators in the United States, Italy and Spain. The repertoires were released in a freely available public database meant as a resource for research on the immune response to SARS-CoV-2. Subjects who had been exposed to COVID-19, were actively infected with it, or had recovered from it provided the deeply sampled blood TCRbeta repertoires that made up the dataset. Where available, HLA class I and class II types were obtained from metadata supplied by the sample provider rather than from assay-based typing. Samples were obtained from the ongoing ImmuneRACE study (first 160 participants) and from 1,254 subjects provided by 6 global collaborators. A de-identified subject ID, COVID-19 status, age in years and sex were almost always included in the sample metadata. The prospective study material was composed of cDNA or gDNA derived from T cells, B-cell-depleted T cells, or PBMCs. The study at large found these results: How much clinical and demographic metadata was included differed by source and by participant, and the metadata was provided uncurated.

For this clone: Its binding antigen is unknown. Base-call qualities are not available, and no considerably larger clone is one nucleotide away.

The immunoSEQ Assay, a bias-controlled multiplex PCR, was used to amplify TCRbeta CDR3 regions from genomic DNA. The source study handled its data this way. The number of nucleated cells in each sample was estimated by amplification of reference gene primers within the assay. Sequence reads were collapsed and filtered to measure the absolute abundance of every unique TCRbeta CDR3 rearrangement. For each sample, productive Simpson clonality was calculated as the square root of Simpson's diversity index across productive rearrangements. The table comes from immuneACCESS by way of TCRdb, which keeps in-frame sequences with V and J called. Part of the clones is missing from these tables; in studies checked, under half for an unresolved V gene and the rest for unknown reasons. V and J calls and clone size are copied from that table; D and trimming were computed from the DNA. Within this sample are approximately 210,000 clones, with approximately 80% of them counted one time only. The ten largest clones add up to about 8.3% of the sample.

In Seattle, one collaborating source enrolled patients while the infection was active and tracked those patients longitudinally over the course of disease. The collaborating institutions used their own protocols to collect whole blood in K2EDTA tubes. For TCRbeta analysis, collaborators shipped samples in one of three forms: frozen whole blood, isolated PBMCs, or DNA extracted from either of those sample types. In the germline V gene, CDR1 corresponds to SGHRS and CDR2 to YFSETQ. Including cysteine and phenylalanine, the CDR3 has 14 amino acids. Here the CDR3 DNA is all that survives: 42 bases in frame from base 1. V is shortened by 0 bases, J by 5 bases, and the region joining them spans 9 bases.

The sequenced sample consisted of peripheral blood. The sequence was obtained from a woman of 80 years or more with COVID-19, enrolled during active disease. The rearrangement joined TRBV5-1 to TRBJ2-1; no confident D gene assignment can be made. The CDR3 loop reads CASSLAAEDNEQFF. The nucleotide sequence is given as TGCGCCAGCAGCTTGGCGGCCGAGGACAATGAGCAGTTCTTC.